This T cell receptor (beta chain) was recovered during a study of T-cell reconstitution after alpha-beta-depleted transplantation in children. Preparation of the TCRbeta library involved a method that used unique molecular identifiers. TCRdb re-analysed the PCR reads in MiXCR, keeping a single row per CDR3 protein. The sample consists of nearly 350,000 distinct CDR3 sequences, around 15% of them appearing once. Germline V lookup: CDR1 DFQATT, CDR2 SNEGSKA (reference sequence). Germline trimming cut 8 bases from V and 3 bases from J; bases unmatched to any gene: 15. The CDR3 has 16 amino acids. The sample was PBMCs, mostly from graft donor cells, taken 360 days after TCRalphabeta/CD19-depleted stem cell transplant. The origin of this receptor is a male patient between 2 and 15 years old who had a stem cell transplant for acute lymphoblastic leukemia, so the T cells may come from the graft donor. The chain employs TRBV20-1 and TRBJ2-1; 8 bases are shared with TRBD2. The CDR3 protein is CSPSPGRAHYYNEQFF. CDR3 bases: TGCAGTCCATCCCCCGGGAGGGCCCACTACTACAATGAGCAGTTCTTC.